Sequencing of this T cell receptor (beta chain) was carried out in a study of vaccination and CD4 T cells after COVID-19 (dated by TCRdb to between 2021 and 2024). For the study in its entirety: Six males and four females were included in the convalescent cohort, with two Hispanic individuals, seven Caucasians, two Asians and one multiracial person represented. Participants received two doses of either the Pfizer-BioNTech BNT162b2 vaccine (n=8) or the Moderna mRNA-1273 vaccine (n=2). Post-COVID blood samples from convalescent patients were collected a median of approximately 100 days after diagnosis, with a range of about 35 to 161 days. Post-vaccine blood samples were taken a median of around 77 days after the second vaccine dose, with a range of about 13 to 250 days. Culture stimuli were overlapping spike peptide pools from SARS-CoV-2 and from the common cold coronaviruses HCoV-NL63, HCoV-OC43 and HCoV-229E. In control cultures, a CEFX viral epitope pool was used as positive control, an HIV-1 Nef peptide pool was used as negative control, or no peptide was added. The spike-specific CD4+ TCR repertoire was compared before and after mRNA vaccination in approximately 9 COVID-19 convalescent patients and a few infection-naive healthy vaccine recipients. An earlier paper using these donors assessed, at the TCR clonotype level, memory CD4+ T cell crossreactivity between SARS-CoV-2 and common cold coronavirus spike proteins.

The library was built by means of PCR. At the Johns Hopkins FTIC core, DNA from the cultured CD4+ T cells underwent TCR sequencing with the Oncomine TCR Beta short-read assay. The QIAamp micro DNA kit was used to extract genomic DNA from the cultured CD4+ T cells. Oncomine TCR Beta libraries made from cultured CD4+ T cells were pooled using unique dual indexes and sequenced on an Illumina iSeq 100. On the authors' methods: Non-productive sequences were removed, and CDR3s not starting with C, not ending with F or W, or shorter than 7 amino acids were discarded. Antigen-specific clonotypes were identified using the MANAFEST web application through comparison of peptide-stimulated wells with reference and other culture wells. For a clone to be called positive, the clone needed an FDR below 0.05, an odds ratio above 5, and a productive frequency above 0.1% in at least two of three replicate wells. Clonotypes that were significantly expanded in both SARS-CoV-2 spike wells and at least one common cold coronavirus spike condition were defined as cross-reactive. CDR3 homology was assessed with Levenshtein distances (stringdist) and unrooted phylogenetic trees (ape) in R version 3.6.1. Using fastp trimming at Q25 and MiXCR clonotype assembly, TCRdb reanalyzed the public sequencing data and kept in-frame beta chains. Rows matching on CDR3 protein sequence are summarized as one entry with the most common DNA and genes. The V and J calls follow TCRdb's processing rather than the paper's. The sample table contains around 6,400 distinct CDR3 sequences; only one count was recorded for roughly 48% of them. The ten largest clones add up to less than 30% of the sample.

The V end loses 6 bases and the J end loses 3 bases, and a stretch of 18 bases separates them. Looking up the germline V gene yields CDR1 MNHNS and CDR2 SASEGT. The CDR3 numbers 16 residues from cysteine through phenylalanine. Of all the DNA, just the CDR3 is kept, 48 bases in frame from base 1. Summary of the overall study and its limitations: In convalescent patients, nearly all vaccine-specific clones (304 of 307) were found to be mono-reactive for SARS-CoV-2 spike rather than cross-reactive with common cold coronaviruses. The study included relatively few convalescent patients and did not analyze early timepoints after natural infection. Among convalescent patients, a median roughly 90% of the SARS-CoV-2-reactive clones seen after vaccination appeared only after vaccination, which suggests priming specific to the vaccine. The median number of SARS-CoV-2-reactive clonotypes rose from 20 to 25 after infection to around 40 after vaccination, but the change was not significant.

This clonotype showed up just a few times. Its cognate antigen has yet to be identified. Base-call qualities are not available, and no considerably larger clone is one nucleotide away. The treatment or condition label, read with the paper, signifies: roughly 11-day PBMC culture with coronavirus spike peptide pools or control peptides (ViraFEST assay). CD4+ T cells from unexposed donors were collected before the COVID-19 pandemic (2011-2018). The ViraFEST assay was used in the study, in which antigen-specific T cells were expanded with peptide pools and expanded clonotypes were subsequently identified by TCR sequencing. PBMCs were cultured at roughly 1.8 million per well in IMDM supplemented with about 5% human AB serum and roughly 10 IU/ml IL-2, with approximately 9.5 ug/ml peptide pools added. On days 3 and 7, half of the culture medium was replaced with fresh IL-2-containing medium. After roughly 11 days of culture, CD4+ T cells were isolated by negative selection with the EasySep CD4+ T cell isolation kit. As far as cell numbers permitted, CD4+ T cells from unexposed donors were tested for reactivity against SARS-CoV-2 S and N as well as four spike pools from common cold coronaviruses. Ficoll-Paque Plus gradient centrifugation was used to isolate PBMCs from whole blood, and the isolated PBMCs were then either used fresh or cryopreserved at -140C. Triplicate wells were generally used for each culture condition. Leukapheresis product for the unexposed donors was purchased commercially.

The receptor chain draws on TRBV6-1 and TRBJ1-5; 5 matching bases give a weak D call of TRBD1. The specimen was CD4+ T cells from blood, cultured in vitro. The source is a human donor in good health. The sequenced DNA: TGTGCCAGCAGCCTCGAGGATCAGGGCCACAATCAGCCCCAGCATTTT. It is translated as CASSLEDQGHNQPQHF.